These 8 T cell receptor beta chains came from one sample sequenced in a study of identifying expanded T cells in peripheral blood. The protocol was immunoSEQ multiplex PCR, while the TCRdb copy is restricted to in-frame clones and leaves out a portion. The sample includes about 85,000 clones, 88% of them seen just once. The sequenced sample consisted of blood. Every receptor here comes from a person aged 18-70 years in good health.

The chain uses TRBV10-2 and TRBJ1-4, with D possibly being TRBD1 (6 bases). V lost 4 bases and J lost 8, with 17 bases in between. CDR1 is WSHSY and CDR2 is SAAADI in the germline V gene. The CDR3 totals 15 residues. The CDR3 DNA follows: TGCGCCAGCAGTGGGCCCGACGGGGGCGCGGAAAAACTGTTTTTT. This sequence encodes CASSGPDGGAEKLFF.

This sequence joins TRBV7-7 and TRBJ2-2, with a tentative D call TRBD1 (5 bases). The CDR3 totals 13 residues. Trimming removed 1 base from V and 7 bases from J, with 7 bases in between. Germline CDR1 and CDR2: SSHAT and FNYEAQ (reference sequence). CDR3 DNA: TGTGCCAGCAGCTTAGTAAGGGGCGGGGAGCTGTTTTTT. It is translated as CASSLVRGGELFF.

This chain connects TRBV9 to TRBJ2-7; maybe TRBD1 (6 bases). Per the germline V gene, CDR1 is SGDLS and CDR2 is YYNGEE. This CDR3 has 13 amino acids. The V end lost 0 bases, the J end lost 8 bases, and 12 bases lay between the germline ends. The chain's CDR3 is CASSVEQGSQQYF. Written as DNA, the CDR3 is TGTGCCAGCAGCGTAGAACAGGGTTCGCAGCAGTACTTC. Filled out from reference TRBV9 and TRBJ2-7, the complete variable domain reads DSGVTQTPKHLITATGQRVTLRCSPRSGDLSVYWYQQSLDQGLQFLIQYYNGEERAKGNILERFSAQQFPDLHSELNLSSLELGDSALYFCASSVEQGSQQYFGPGTRLTVT.

A note on this clone: The junction does not match germline at one end; this may be a read error. CDR3 in amino acids: CARGSGGRMAF. CDR3 DNA: TGTGCCAGGGGGTCAGGGGGGCGTATGGCCTTC. The chain links TRBV28 to TRBJ1-2; 7 bases match TRBD1. The CDR3 sequence is 11 residues long. Germline CDR1 is MDHEN and CDR2 is SYDVKM.

The chain combines TRBV27 with TRBJ1-1, with a tentative D call TRBD1 (5 bases). Germline CDR1 reads MNHEY; CDR2 reads SMNVEV (reference sequence). This CDR3 has 10 residues. Deletions cut 6 bases from V and 12 bases from J, with 11 bases between. CDR3 nucleotides: TGTGCCAGCAGGGGGCTTGTCTCTTTCTTT. Encoded protein: CASRGLVSFF.

The genes are TRBV11-2 and TRBJ2-5; weak D call: TRBD1 (5 bases). The CDR3 runs 15 residues. Germline-derived CDR1 and CDR2 are SGHAT and FQNNGV. With 3 bases removed from V and 5 bases from J, the gap between germline ends came to 16 bases. CDR3 sequence (DNA): TGTGCCAGCAGCTTCGTTGGGGCTAGGCAGGAGACCCAGTACTTC. As protein: CASSFVGARQETQYF.

The CDR3 DNA reads as TGTGCCACCCGGAGCAGGGTGGGTTACAATGAGCAGTTCTTC. As protein: CATRSRVGYNEQFF. The chain links TRBV21-1 to TRBJ2-1; the tabulated D call, TRBD1, remains unverified against the DNA. TRBV21-1 corresponds to a pseudogene. The CDR3 has 14 amino acids.

The CDR3 DNA reads TGTGCCAGCAGCTTAGTAGGAGGGGGGTTGCCCTACGAGCAGTACTTC. Protein product: CASSLVGGGLPYEQYF. The chain employs TRBV7-2 and TRBJ2-7; possibly TRBD1 or TRBD2 for D (6 bases each). In germline, CDR1 is SGHTA, CDR2 FQGNSA. The CDR3 length is 16 residues. With 1 base removed from V and 2 bases from J, the gap between germline ends came to 15 bases.